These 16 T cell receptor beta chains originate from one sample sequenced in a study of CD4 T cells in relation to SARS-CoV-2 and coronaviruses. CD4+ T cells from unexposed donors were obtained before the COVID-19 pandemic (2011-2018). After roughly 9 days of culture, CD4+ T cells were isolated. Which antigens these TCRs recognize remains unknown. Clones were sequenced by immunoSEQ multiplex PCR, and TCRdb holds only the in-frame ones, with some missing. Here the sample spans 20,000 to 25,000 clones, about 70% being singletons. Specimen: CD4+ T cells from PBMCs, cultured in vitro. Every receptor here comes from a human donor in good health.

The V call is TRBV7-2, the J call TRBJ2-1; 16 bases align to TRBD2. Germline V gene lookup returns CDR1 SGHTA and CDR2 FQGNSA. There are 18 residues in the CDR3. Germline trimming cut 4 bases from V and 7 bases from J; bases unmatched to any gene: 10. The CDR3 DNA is TGTGCCAGCAGCTCACCCGGGACTAGCGGGAGGGCTCGAAATGAGCAGTTCTTC. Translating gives CASSSPGTSGRARNEQFF.

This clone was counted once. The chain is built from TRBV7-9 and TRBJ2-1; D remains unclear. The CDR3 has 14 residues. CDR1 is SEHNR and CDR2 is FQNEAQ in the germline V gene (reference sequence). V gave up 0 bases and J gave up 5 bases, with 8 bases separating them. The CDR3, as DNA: TGTGCCAGCAGCTTAGCCAGAACTCACAATGAGCAGTTCTTC. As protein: CASSLARTHNEQFF.

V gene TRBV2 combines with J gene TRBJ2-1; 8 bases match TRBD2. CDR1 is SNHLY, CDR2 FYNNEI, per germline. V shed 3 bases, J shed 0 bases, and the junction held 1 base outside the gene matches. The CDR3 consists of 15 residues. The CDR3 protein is CASSEREDSYNEQFF. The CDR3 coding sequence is TGTGCCAGCAGTGAGCGGGAGGACTCCTACAATGAGCAGTTCTTC.

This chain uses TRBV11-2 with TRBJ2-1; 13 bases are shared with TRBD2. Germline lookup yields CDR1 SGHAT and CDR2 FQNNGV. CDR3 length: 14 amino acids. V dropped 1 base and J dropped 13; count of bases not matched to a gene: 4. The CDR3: CASSLGLAGGIQFF. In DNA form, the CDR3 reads TGTGCCAGCAGCTTAGGACTAGCGGGAGGCATCCAGTTCTTC. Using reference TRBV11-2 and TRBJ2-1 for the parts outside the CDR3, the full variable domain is EAGVAQSPRYKIIEKRQSVAFWCNPISGHATLYWYQQILGQGPKLLIQFQNNGVVDDSQLPKDRFSAERLKGVDSTLKIQPAKLEDSAVYLCASSLGLAGGIQFFGPGTRLTVL.

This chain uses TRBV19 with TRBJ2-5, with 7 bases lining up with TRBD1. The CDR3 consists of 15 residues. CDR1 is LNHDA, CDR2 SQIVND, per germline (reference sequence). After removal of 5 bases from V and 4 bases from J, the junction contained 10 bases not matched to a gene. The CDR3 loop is CASSVMTGRGETQYF. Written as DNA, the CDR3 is TGTGCCAGTAGTGTCATGACAGGGCGAGGAGAGACCCAGTACTTC.

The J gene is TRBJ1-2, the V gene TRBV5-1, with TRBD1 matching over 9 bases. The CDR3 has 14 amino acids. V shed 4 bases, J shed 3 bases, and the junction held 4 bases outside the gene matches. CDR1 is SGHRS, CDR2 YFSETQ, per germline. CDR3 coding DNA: TGCGCCAGCAGCCCGGGACAGGGCGACTATGGCTACACCTTC. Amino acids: CASSPGQGDYGYTF.

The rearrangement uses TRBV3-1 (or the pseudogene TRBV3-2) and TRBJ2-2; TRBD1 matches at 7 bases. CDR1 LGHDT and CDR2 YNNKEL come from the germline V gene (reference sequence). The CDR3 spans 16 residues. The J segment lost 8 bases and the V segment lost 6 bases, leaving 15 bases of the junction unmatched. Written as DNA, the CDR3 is TGTGCCAGCAGAGACTTTAAGACAGGGTACGATGGGGAGCTGTTTTTT. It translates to CASRDFKTGYDGELFF.

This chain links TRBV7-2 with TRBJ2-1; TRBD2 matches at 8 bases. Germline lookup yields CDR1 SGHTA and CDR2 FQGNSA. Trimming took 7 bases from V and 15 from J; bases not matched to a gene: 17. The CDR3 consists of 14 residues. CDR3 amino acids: CASTPSQAGVIRFF. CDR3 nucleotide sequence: TGTGCCAGCACCCCCTCGCAAGCGGGAGTGATCCGGTTCTTC. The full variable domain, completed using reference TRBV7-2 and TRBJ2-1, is GAGVSQSPSNKVTEKGKDVELRCDPISGHTALYWYRQSLGQGLEFLIYFQGNSAPDKSGLPSDRFSAERTGGSVSTLTIQRTQQEDSAVYLCASTPSQAGVIRFFGPGTRLTVL.

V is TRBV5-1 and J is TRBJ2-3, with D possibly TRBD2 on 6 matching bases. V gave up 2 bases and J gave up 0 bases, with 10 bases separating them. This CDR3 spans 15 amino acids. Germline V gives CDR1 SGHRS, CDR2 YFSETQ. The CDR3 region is CASSFSGSSTDTQYF. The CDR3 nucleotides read TGCGCCAGCAGCTTCAGCGGGTCTAGCACAGATACGCAGTATTTT.

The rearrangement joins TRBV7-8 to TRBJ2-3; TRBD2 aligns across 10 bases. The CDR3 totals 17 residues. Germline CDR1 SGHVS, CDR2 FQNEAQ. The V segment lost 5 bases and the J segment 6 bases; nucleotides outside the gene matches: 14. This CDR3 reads CASSDQTSGYSRDTQYF. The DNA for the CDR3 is TGTGCCAGCAGCGACCAGACTAGCGGGTATAGTCGGGATACGCAGTATTTT.

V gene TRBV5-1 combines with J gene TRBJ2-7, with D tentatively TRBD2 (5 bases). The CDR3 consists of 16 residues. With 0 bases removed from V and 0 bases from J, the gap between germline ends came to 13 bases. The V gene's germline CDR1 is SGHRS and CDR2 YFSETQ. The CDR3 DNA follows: TGCGCCAGCAGCTTGGCCGAGGGAGTGAGCTCCTACGAGCAGTACTTC. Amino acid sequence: CASSLAEGVSSYEQYF.

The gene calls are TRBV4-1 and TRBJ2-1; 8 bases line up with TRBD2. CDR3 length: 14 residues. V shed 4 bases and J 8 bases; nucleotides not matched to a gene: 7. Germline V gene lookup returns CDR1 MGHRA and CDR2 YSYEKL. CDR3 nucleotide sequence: TGCGCCAGCAGCCCATCCGGGACTAGTGATGAGCAGTTCTTC. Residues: CASSPSGTSDEQFF.

As DNA, the CDR3 is TGTGCCAGCAGTTCCATTCCCCTATCCTCCTCTGGAAACACCATATATTTT. Translation gives CASSSIPLSSSGNTIYF. The genes are TRBV27 and TRBJ1-3; no clear D. V lost 4 bases, J lost 0 bases, and 16 bases lay in between. The CDR3 extends over 17 amino acids. Germline values: CDR1 MNHEY, CDR2 SMNVEV (reference sequence).

DNA of the CDR3: TGTGCCAGCAGCTTGTCAGGGACAGGGGGCCACTATGGCTACACCTTC. As protein: CASSLSGTGGHYGYTF. The chain is built from TRBV7-2 and TRBJ1-2, with 12 bases lining up with TRBD1. The germline V gene has CDR1 SGHTA and CDR2 FQGNSA. Losses at the gene ends were 3 bases for V and 3 bases for J; bases not matched to a gene: 5. The CDR3 is made up of 16 amino acids.

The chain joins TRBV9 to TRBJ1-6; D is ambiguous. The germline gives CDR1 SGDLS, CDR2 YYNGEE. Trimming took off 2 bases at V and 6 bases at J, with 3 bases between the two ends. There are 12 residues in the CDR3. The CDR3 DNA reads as TGTGCCAGCAGCGTCCTTAATTCACCCCTCCACTTT. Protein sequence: CASSVLNSPLHF.

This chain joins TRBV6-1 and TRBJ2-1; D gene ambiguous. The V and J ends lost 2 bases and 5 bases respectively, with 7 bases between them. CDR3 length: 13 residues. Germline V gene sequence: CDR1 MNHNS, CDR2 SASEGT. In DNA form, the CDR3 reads TGTGCCAGCAGTGAACAACCCAACAATGAGCAGTTCTTC. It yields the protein CASSEQPNNEQFF.